The 29 T cell receptor beta chains below come from one sample, sequenced in a study of blood T cells in healthy people across ages. Next came a second PCR, run for about 7 to 12 cycles, which used a sample-barcoded 5' primer along with a J-beta primer mix. Each CDR3 protein gets one entry after TCRdb re-called the 5' RACE reads with MiXCR. This sample has about 1.5 million distinct CDR3 sequences, with roughly two fifths found just once. The sequenced material came from blood. These receptors all come from a woman under 30 in good health.

The chain is built from TRBV4-1 and TRBJ2-4, with D possibly being TRBD1 or TRBD2 (5 bases each). This CDR3 has 15 amino acids. Germline V gives CDR1 MGHRA, CDR2 YSYEKL. V shed 3 bases and J shed 13 bases, with 22 bases lying between them. This CDR3 reads CASSQGVASYNEQYF. CDR3 nucleotides: TGCGCCAGCAGCCAGGGGGTCGCCTCCTACAATGAGCAGTACTTC.

This clonotype has a single count. V and J are TRBV7-2 and TRBJ1-2; 8 nucleotides line up with TRBD1. Germline V CDR1 and CDR2: SGHTA, FQGNSA. The CDR3 contains 16 residues. V lost 1 base to trimming and J lost 4 bases; unmatched junction nucleotides: 8. CDR3 loop: CASSLVRPGGFYGYTF. For the CDR3, the DNA is TGTGCCAGCAGCTTAGTCCGGCCAGGGGGCTTCTATGGCTACACCTTC.

The J gene is TRBJ2-2, the V gene TRBV12-5, with 9 bases lining up with TRBD1. This CDR3 comprises 16 residues. V lost 7 bases, J lost 5 bases, and 11 bases stayed unmatched. Germline V gives CDR1 LGHNT, CDR2 FRNRAP. The CDR3 here is CASVDVQGAITGELFF. Here the CDR3 DNA reads TGTGCTAGTGTGGATGTACAGGGGGCTATTACCGGGGAGCTGTTTTTT.

J is TRBJ2-7 and V is TRBV28; D might be TRBD1 (6 bases). The J call may be faulty, since TRBJ2-5 better matches the DNA end. This CDR3 has 14 amino acids. Germline loops: CDR1 MDHEN, CDR2 SYDVKM. The CDR3 DNA is TGTGCCAGCAGTCTCGGACAGTCAGGTGAGACCCAGTACTTC. This translates into CASSLGQSGETQYF.

The chain joins TRBV11-3 to TRBJ2-1, with 7 bases that match TRBD1. The germline CDR1 and CDR2 sequences are SGHNT and YENEEA. The CDR3 totals 13 residues. The V and J ends lost 5 bases and 5 bases, in that order; junction bases with no gene match: 3. The CDR3 DNA is TGTGCCAGCAGCATTGGACAGGACAATGAGCAGTTCTTC. Protein: CASSIGQDNEQFF.

Ten or more counts support this clonotype. This chain uses TRBV5-1 with TRBJ2-1; TRBD1 agrees at 9 bases. The CDR3 has 16 residues. Germline loops: CDR1 SGHRS, CDR2 YFSETQ. Trimming removed 0 bases from V and 3 bases from J; junction bases left unmatched: 4. The CDR3 DNA reads TGCGCCAGCAGCTTGGAGGGGACAGGGAACTACAATGAGCAGTTCTTC. Its protein is CASSLEGTGNYNEQFF.

The chain couples TRBV24-1 to TRBJ2-1; 9 bases agree with TRBD2. CDR1 and CDR2 (germline): KGHDR, SFDVKD. V shed 8 bases, J shed 1 base, and the junction held 8 bases outside the gene matches. The CDR3 sequence is 16 residues long. This CDR3 is CATKRSGGPSYNEQFF. CDR3 bases: TGTGCCACCAAGAGGAGCGGGGGGCCTTCCTACAATGAGCAGTTCTTC.

This chain joins TRBV5-1 and TRBJ2-5; D unclear. Deletions cut 1 base from V and 5 bases from J, with 6 bases between. This CDR3 has 12 residues. CDR1 and CDR2 from the germline V gene are SGHRS and YFSETQ. The CDR3 nucleotides read TGCGCCAGCAGCTTGAGGTGGGAGACCCAGTACTTC. This encodes CASSLRWETQYF.

This rearrangement joins TRBV27 to TRBJ2-3; no firm D call. Germline values: CDR1 MNHEY, CDR2 SMNVEV (reference sequence). This CDR3 is 14 amino acids long. V lost 2 bases and J 4 bases, leaving 10 bases between the germline ends. The CDR3 loop reads CASSLVGLADTQYF. CDR3 sequence (DNA): TGTGCCAGCAGTTTAGTAGGGTTGGCAGATACGCAGTATTTT.

The CDR3 DNA follows: TGCGCCAGCAGCATAATAACAGGGTCCCACGAGCAGTACTTC. Residues: CASSIITGSHEQYF. The J gene is TRBJ2-7, the V gene TRBV5-1; D possibly corresponds to TRBD1 (6 bases). The CDR3 has 14 amino acids. Germline V lookup: CDR1 SGHRS, CDR2 YFSETQ. V lost 4 bases to trimming and J lost 5 bases, with 16 bases between them.

The chain is built from TRBV18 and TRBJ2-5; either TRBD1 or TRBD2 may supply D (5 bases each). The end of the DNA is better explained by TRBJ2-7, so the J call may be wrong. This CDR3 comprises 13 residues. Germline V gene data show CDR1 as KGHSH and CDR2 as LQKENI. Written as DNA, the CDR3 is TGTGCCAGCTCACCTTCGTCGGGACACGAGCAGTACTTC. Amino acid sequence: CASSPSSGHEQYF.

This clonotype was recorded many times. This chain connects TRBV10-3 to TRBJ1-2; a weak D match, TRBD1 (5 bases). Germline assignment: CDR1 ENHRY and CDR2 SYGVKD. The CDR3 runs to 12 residues. Deletions cut 8 bases from V and 1 base from J, with 8 bases between. The CDR3 protein is CAIAGHNYGYTF. The CDR3 bases are TGTGCCATCGCTGGACATAACTATGGCTACACCTTC.

The chain links TRBV7-8 to TRBJ2-7; D tentatively fits TRBD1 or TRBD2 (5 bases each). The CDR3 covers 14 residues. The germline V and J ends were trimmed by 5 bases and 7 bases, with 18 bases remaining between them. The germline V gene has CDR1 SGHVS and CDR2 FQNEAQ. The CDR3 DNA is TGTGCCAGCAGCCTATACGGGGACGAAAATGAGCAGTACTTC. Translated, it gives CASSLYGDENEQYF. Full variable domain (remainder filled in from reference TRBV7-8 and TRBJ2-7): GAGVSQSPRYKVAKRGQDVALRCDPISGHVSLFWYQQALGQGPEFLTYFQNEAQLDKSGLPSDRFFAERPEGSVSTLKIQRTQQEDSAVYLCASSLYGDENEQYFGPGTRLTVT.

The CDR3 region is CSASTSGGDPSYNEQFF. The CDR3 DNA sequence: TGCAGTGCTTCGACTAGCGGGGGGGACCCCTCCTACAATGAGCAGTTCTTC. The chain links TRBV20-1 to TRBJ2-1, with 14 bases that match TRBD2. With V trimmed by 5 bases and J by 0 bases, 6 bases remained unmatched. The CDR3 is 17 amino acids. Germline V gives CDR1 DFQATT, CDR2 SNEGSKA (reference sequence).

This clonotype has only a few counts. At one of its ends the junction is not consistent with the germline gene, which may arise from a read error. This chain joins TRBV6-5 and TRBJ2-3; D is ambiguous. The CDR3 extends over 13 amino acids. CDR1 and CDR2 (germline): MNHEY, SVGAGI. The chain's CDR3 is CASSDSTAYTQYF. CDR3 in DNA: TGTGCCAGCAGTGACTCGACCGCATATACGCAGTATTTT.

This clonotype was seen a few times. V and J are TRBV4-3 and TRBJ1-1; weak D call: TRBD1 (5 bases). Trimming pared 1 base from V and 1 base from J, leaving 19 bases between. The V gene's germline CDR1 is LGHNA and CDR2 YSLEER. CDR3 length equals 18 residues. The CDR3 nucleotides are TGCGCCAGCAGCCAAGGCCGCCTTTTAGGGGCGGAGAACACTGAAGCTTTCTTT. Translating it yields CASSQGRLLGAENTEAFF.

A few counts support this clonotype. V is TRBV4-1 and J is TRBJ1-3, with 7 nucleotides matching TRBD1. The CDR3 is made up of 15 amino acids. Losses at the gene ends were 2 bases for V and 4 bases for J; bases not matched to a gene: 5. Looked up from germline, CDR1 is MGHRA and CDR2 is YSYEKL. CDR3 sequence (DNA): TGCGCCAGCAGCCAAAGACAGGGTTCGGGAAACACCATATATTTT. Protein: CASSQRQGSGNTIYF.

The rearrangement uses TRBV11-2 and TRBJ2-5, with 8 bases fitting TRBD2. The CDR3 is 15 amino acids. Looked up from germline, CDR1 is SGHAT and CDR2 is FQNNGV. The trim removed 1 base at V and 3 bases at J, leaving 4 bases unmatched. The CDR3 nucleotides read TGTGCCAGCAGCTTAGTCCCAGCGGGAGAAGAGACCCAGTACTTC. Its translation is CASSLVPAGEETQYF.

This clonotype was found a few times. J is TRBJ2-1 and V is TRBV6-7; 10 positions match TRBD2. TRBV6-7 belongs to the ORF category, with a function that is uncertain. This CDR3 has 20 amino acids. The V and J ends lost 0 bases and 0 bases, in that order; junction bases with no gene match: 11. CDR3 bases: TGTGCCAGCAGTTACTCGGCAACTAGCGGGGCTCCTGACTCCTACAATGAGCAGTTCTTC. Translation: CASSYSATSGAPDSYNEQFF.

This chain joins TRBV29-1 and TRBJ2-7; 9 nucleotides match TRBD1. Germline V gene sequence: CDR1 SQVTM, CDR2 ANQGSEA. J lost 10 bases, V lost 5 bases, and 15 bases had no gene match. The CDR3 has 14 amino acids. As DNA, the CDR3 is TGCAGCGTTAATGAACGAGGACAGGGGTCAACCCAGTACTTC. It specifies CSVNERGQGSTQYF.

Details on this clonotype: The junction shows a germline mismatch at one end, possibly a read error. V usage is TRBV25-1 and J usage is TRBJ2-7, with 9 bases fitting TRBD1. The CDR3 is made up of 15 amino acids. CDR1 MGHDK and CDR2 SYGVNS come from the germline V gene. The CDR3 here is CTSTPRDRVAHEQYF. In nucleotides, the CDR3 is TGTACCAGCACTCCCAGGGACAGGGTGGCCCACGAGCAGTACTTC.

The gene calls are TRBV4-3 and TRBJ2-5; D may be TRBD1 (6 bases). The J call may not be correct, given that the DNA end is closer to TRBJ2-7. Per the germline V gene, CDR1 is LGHNA and CDR2 is YSLEER. The CDR3 has 16 amino acids. DNA of the CDR3: TGCGCCAGCAGCCAAGCAAGGCAGGGGATGGGTTACGAGCAGTACTTC. As protein: CASSQARQGMGYEQYF.

V usage is TRBV6-5 and J usage is TRBJ2-7; 8 nucleotides align to TRBD1. CDR3 length equals 14 residues. Germline V gives CDR1 MNHEY, CDR2 SVGAGI. V lost 6 bases and J lost 0; bases outside the gene matches: 4. CDR3 DNA: TGTGCCAGCAGCCAGGGGGCTTTCTCCTACGAGCAGTACTTC. The encoded protein is CASSQGAFSYEQYF.

This chain's CDR3 is CAIQGSSNQPQHF. The CDR3 coding sequence is TGTGCTATACAGGGGTCAAGCAATCAGCCCCAGCATTTT. The chain has TRBV6-2 or TRBV6-3 and TRBJ1-5; 7 bases match TRBD1. Germline V lookup: CDR1 MNHEY, CDR2 SVGEGT. The CDR3 is 13 amino acids.

This clonotype was seen only a few times. The chain carries TRBV29-1 and TRBJ1-2; D remains ambiguous. V was clipped by 3 bases and J by 6 bases, with 11 bases between them. CDR1 is SQVTM, CDR2 ANQGSEA, per germline. This CDR3 is built from 12 residues. As DNA, the CDR3 is TGCAGCGTTGATTCAACCCGGGATGGCTACACCTTC. Protein sequence: CSVDSTRDGYTF.

The chain recombines TRBV29-1 with TRBJ2-3; TRBD2 matches at 9 bases. The germline CDR1 and CDR2 sequences are SQVTM and ANQGSEA. This CDR3 is 15 amino acids long. V shed 3 bases, J shed 5 bases, and the junction held 9 bases outside the gene matches. The CDR3 sequence: CSVERLAGAGDTQYF. CDR3 DNA: TGCAGCGTTGAGAGGTTAGCGGGAGCTGGAGATACGCAGTATTTT.

The chain joins TRBV9 to TRBJ1-4; TRBD1 might be the D (5 bases). V shed 3 bases and J shed 0 bases, with 6 bases lying between them. This CDR3 contains 14 residues. Germline V CDR1 and CDR2: SGDLS, YYNGEE. The CDR3 sequence is CASSAGATNEKLFF. The CDR3 DNA follows: TGTGCCAGCAGCGCGGGGGCAACTAATGAAAAACTGTTTTTT.

This sequence joins TRBV25-1 and TRBJ1-5; 9 bases fit TRBD1. Germline loops: CDR1 MGHDK, CDR2 SYGVNS. V lost 3 bases to trimming and J lost 7 bases; unmatched junction nucleotides: 19. The CDR3 totals 19 residues. CDR3 DNA: TGTGCCAGCAGTGACCCACGGTCGGATGACAGGGGGGGCGAACAGCCCCAGCATTTT. Amino acid sequence: CASSDPRSDDRGGEQPQHF.

This clonotype was seen a few times. The chain recombines TRBV3-1 with TRBJ2-3; maybe TRBD1 (6 bases). The V end lost 0 bases, the J end lost 3 bases, and 16 bases lay between the germline ends. CDR1 and CDR2 from the germline V gene are LGHDT and YNNKEL (reference sequence). The CDR3 consists of 17 residues. The CDR3 coding sequence is TGTGCCAGCAGCCAAGATCGGCCAGGGGCTGGGACAGATACGCAGTATTTT. Protein product: CASSQDRPGAGTDTQYF.